The subject of this entry is one TCR beta chain. Its antigen is as yet unknown. The sample belongs to a study of cytomegalovirus exposure and HLA in healthy donors. The PCR was carried out with 60 Vbeta primers and 13 Jbeta primers. Sequenced by immunoSEQ multiplex PCR; TCRdb stores in-frame clones only, minus some. This sample has around 160,000 clones, with 79% found just once. Study findings and constraints: In a later analysis, a genetic analysis reported fewer productive-TCR N-insertions in an Asian-associated ancestry cluster than the cohort average. Specificity of a few CMV-associated chains for CMV antigens was verified in vitro.

The sequence was collected from a woman in her forties in good health and CMV-seropositive. Sample: PBMCs.

The CDR3 nucleotides are TGTGCCAGCAGTGTATATTATGTTAAGGGGCAATCTGGAAACACCATATATTTT. It is translated as CASSVYYVKGQSGNTIYF. This chain connects TRBV6-1 to TRBJ1-3; possibly TRBD1 for D (5 bases). The CDR3 length is 18 residues. Trimming took off 4 bases at V and 1 base at J, with 20 bases between the two ends. Looked up from germline, CDR1 is MNHNS and CDR2 is SASEGT.